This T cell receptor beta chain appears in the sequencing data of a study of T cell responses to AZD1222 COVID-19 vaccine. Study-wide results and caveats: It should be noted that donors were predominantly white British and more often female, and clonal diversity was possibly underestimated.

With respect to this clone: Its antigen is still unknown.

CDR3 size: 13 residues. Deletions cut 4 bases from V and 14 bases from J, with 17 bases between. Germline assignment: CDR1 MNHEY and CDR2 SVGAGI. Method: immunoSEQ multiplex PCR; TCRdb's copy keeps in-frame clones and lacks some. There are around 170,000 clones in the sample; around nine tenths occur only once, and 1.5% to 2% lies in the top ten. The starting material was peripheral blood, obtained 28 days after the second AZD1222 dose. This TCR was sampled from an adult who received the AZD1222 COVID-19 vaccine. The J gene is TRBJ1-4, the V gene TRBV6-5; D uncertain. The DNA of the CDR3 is TGTGCCAGCAGTTCCAACACACGACACGGGCTGTTTTTT. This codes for CASSSNTRHGLFF.